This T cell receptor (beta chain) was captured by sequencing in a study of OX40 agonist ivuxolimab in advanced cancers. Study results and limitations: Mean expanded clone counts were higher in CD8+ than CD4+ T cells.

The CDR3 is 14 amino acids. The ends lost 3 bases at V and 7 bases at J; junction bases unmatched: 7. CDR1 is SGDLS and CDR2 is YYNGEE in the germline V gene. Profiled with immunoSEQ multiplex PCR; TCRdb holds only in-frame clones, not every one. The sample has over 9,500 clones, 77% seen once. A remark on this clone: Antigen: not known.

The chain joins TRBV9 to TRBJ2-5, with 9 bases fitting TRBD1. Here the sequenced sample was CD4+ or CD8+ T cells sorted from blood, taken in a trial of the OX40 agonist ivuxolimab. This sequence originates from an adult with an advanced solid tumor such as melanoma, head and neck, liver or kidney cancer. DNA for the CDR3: TGTGCCAGCAGCGAACTTGGACAGGGGTGGACCCAGTACTTC. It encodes CASSELGQGWTQYF.